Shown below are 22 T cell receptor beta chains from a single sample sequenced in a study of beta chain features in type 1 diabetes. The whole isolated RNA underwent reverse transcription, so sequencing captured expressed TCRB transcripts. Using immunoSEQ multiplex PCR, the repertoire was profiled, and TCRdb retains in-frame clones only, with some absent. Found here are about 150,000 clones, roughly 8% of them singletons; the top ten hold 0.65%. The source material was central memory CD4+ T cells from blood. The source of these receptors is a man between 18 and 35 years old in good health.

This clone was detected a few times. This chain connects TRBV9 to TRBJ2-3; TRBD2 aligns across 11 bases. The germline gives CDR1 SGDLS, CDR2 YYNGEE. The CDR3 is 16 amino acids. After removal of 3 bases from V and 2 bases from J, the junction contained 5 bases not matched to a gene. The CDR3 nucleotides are TGTGCCAGCAGCGGGGGACTAGCGGCCTTCACAGATACGCAGTATTTT. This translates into CASSGGLAAFTDTQYF. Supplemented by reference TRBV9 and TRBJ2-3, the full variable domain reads DSGVTQTPKHLITATGQRVTLRCSPRSGDLSVYWYQQSLDQGLQFLIQYYNGEERAKGNILERFSAQQFPDLHSELNLSSLELGDSALYFCASSGGLAAFTDTQYFGPGTRLTVL.

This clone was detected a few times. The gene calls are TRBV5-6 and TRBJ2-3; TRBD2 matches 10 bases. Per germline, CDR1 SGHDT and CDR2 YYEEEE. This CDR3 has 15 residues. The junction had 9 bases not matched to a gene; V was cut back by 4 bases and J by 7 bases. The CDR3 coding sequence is TGTGCCAGCAGCAAAGGCCTAGCGGGGGCTTATACGCAGTATTTT. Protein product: CASSKGLAGAYTQYF.

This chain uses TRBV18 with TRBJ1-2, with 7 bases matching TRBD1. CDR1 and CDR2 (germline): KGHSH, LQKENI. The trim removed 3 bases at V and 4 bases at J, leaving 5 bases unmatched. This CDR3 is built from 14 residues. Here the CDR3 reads CASSPLRDSYGYTF. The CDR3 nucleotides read TGTGCCAGCTCACCTCTTCGGGACAGCTATGGCTACACCTTC.

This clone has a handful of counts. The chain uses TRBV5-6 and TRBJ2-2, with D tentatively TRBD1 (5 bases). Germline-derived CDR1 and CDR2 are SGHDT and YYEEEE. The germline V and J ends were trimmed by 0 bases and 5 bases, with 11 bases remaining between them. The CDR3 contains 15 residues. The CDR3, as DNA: TGTGCCAGCAGCTTGGAGGTCAGGGTGACCGGGGAGCTGTTTTTT. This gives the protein CASSLEVRVTGELFF. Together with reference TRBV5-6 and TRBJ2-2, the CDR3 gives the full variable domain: DAGVTQSPTHLIKTRGQQVTLRCSPKSGHDTVSWYQQALGQGPQFIFQYYEEEERQRGNFPDRFSGHQFPNYSSELNVNALLLGDSALYLCASSLEVRVTGELFFGEGSRLTVL.

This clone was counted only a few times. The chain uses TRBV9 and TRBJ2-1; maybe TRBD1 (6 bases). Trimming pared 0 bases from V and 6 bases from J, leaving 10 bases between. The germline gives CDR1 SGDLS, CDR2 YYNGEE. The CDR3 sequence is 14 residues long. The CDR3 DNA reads TGTGCCAGCAGCGTAGTTCGAGGGGGCAATGAGCAGTTCTTC. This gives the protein CASSVVRGGNEQFF.

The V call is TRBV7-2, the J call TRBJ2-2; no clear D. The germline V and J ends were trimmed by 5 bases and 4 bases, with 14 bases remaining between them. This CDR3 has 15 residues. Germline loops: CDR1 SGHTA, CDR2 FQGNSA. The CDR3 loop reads CASSPPGLATGELFF. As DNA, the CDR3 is TGTGCCAGCAGCCCACCAGGTTTGGCCACCGGGGAGCTGTTTTTT. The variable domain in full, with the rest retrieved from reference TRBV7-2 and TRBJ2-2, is GAGVSQSPSNKVTEKGKDVELRCDPISGHTALYWYRQSLGQGLEFLIYFQGNSAPDKSGLPSDRFSAERTGGSVSTLTIQRTQQEDSAVYLCASSPPGLATGELFFGEGSRLTVL.

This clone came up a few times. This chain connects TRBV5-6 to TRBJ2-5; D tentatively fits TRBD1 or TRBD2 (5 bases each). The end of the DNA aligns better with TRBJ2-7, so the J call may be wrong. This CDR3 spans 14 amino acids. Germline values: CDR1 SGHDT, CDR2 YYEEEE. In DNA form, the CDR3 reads TGTGCCAGCAGCTTGCCCGGGACGGACTACGAGCAGTACTTC. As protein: CASSLPGTDYEQYF.

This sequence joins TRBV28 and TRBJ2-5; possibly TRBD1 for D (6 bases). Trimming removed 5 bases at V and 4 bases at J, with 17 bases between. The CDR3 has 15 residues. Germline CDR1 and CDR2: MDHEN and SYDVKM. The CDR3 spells CASSPWTERGETQYF. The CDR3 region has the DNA TGTGCCAGCAGTCCCTGGACAGAGAGGGGAGAGACCCAGTACTTC.

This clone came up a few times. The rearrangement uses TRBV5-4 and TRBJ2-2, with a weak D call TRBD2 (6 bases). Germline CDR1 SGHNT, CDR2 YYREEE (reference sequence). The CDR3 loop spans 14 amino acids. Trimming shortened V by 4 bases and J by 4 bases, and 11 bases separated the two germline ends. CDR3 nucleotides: TGTGCCAGCAGCCTATCCGGGGGCACCGGGGAGCTGTTTTTT. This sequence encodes CASSLSGGTGELFF.

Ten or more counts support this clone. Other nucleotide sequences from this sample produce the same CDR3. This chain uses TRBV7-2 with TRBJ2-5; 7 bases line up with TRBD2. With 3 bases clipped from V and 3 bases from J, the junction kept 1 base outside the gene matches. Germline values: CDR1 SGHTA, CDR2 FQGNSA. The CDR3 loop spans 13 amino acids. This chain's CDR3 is CASSFAGEETQYF. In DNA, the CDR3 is TGTGCCAGCAGCTTTGCGGGAGAAGAGACCCAGTACTTC.

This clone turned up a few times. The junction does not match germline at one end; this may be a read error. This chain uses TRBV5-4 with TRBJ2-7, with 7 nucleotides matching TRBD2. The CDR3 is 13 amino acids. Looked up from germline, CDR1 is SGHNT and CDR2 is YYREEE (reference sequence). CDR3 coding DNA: TGCGCCAGCAGCTACGGACTAGTAAGCGAGCAGTACTTC. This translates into CASSYGLVSEQYF.

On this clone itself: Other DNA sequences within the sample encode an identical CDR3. Written as DNA, the CDR3 is TGTGCCAGCAGTGAAAGGGGCTACGAGCAGTACTTC. As protein: CASSERGYEQYF. J is TRBJ2-7 and V is TRBV2; perhaps TRBD1 as D (5 bases). The germline V and J ends were trimmed by 2 bases and 3 bases, with 5 bases remaining between them. The CDR3 has 12 residues. Per the germline V gene, CDR1 is SNHLY and CDR2 is FYNNEI.

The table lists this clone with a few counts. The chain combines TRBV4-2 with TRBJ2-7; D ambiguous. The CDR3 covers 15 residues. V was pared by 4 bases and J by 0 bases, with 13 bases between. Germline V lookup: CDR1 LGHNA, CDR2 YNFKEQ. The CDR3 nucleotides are TGTGCCAGCAGCCCCCGACTGGCTAGCTCCTACGAGCAGTACTTC. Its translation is CASSPRLASSYEQYF.

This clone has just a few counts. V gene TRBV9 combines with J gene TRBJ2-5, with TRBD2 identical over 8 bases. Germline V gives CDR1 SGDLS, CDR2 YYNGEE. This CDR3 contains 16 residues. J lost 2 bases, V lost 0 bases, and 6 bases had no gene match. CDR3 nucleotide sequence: TGTGCCAGCAGCGTAGGCAGCGGGGGTCCACAAGAGACCCAGTACTTC. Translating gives CASSVGSGGPQETQYF.

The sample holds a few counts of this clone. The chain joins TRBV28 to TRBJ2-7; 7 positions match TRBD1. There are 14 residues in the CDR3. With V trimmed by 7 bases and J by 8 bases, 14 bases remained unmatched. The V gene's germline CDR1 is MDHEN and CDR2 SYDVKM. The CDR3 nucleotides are TGTGCCAGCAAACCCGGGACAGCCAACGTCCAGCAGTACTTC. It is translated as CASKPGTANVQQYF.

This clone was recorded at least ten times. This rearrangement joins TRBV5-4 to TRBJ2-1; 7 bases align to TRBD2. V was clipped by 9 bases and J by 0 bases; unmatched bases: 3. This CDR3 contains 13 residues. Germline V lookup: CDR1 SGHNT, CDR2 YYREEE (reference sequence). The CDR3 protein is CAIWTSSYNEQFF. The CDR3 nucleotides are TGTGCCATCTGGACTAGCTCCTACAATGAGCAGTTCTTC.

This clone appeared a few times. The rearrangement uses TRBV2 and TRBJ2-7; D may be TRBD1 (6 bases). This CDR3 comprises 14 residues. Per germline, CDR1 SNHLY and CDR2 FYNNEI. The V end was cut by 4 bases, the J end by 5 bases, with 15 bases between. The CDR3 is CASSGNRALHEQYF. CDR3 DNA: TGTGCCAGCAGTGGGAACAGGGCCCTCCACGAGCAGTACTTC.

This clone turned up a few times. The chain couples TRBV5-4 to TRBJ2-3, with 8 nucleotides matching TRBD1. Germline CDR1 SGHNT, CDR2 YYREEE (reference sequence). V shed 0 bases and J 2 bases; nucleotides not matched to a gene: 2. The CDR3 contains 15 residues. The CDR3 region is CASSLGTGYTDTQYF. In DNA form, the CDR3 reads TGTGCCAGCAGCTTGGGGACAGGGTACACAGATACGCAGTATTTT.

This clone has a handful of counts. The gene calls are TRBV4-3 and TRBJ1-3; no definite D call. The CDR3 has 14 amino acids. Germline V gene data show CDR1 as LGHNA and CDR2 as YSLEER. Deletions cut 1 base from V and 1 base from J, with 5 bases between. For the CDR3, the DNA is TGCGCCAGCAGCCAAGCCTCGTCTGGAAACACCATATATTTT. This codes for CASSQASSGNTIYF.

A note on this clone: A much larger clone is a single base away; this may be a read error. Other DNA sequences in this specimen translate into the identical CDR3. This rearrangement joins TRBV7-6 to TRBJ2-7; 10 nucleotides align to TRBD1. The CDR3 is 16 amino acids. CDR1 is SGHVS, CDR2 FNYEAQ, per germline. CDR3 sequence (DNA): TGTGCTAGCAGCTCAGATCGGACAGGGGGGTCCTACGAGCAGTACTTC. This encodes CASSSDRTGGSYEQYF. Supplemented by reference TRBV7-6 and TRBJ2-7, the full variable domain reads GAGVSQSPRYKVTKRGQDVALRCDPISGHVSLYWYRQALGQGPEFLTYFNYEAQQDKSGLPNDRFSAERPEGSISTLTIQRTEQRDSAMYRCASSSDRTGGSYEQYFGPGTRLTVT.

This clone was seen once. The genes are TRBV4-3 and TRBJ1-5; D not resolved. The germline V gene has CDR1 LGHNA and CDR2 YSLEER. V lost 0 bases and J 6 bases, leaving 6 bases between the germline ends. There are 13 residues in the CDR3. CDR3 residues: CASSQDFGQPQHF. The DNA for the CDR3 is TGCGCCAGCAGCCAAGATTTCGGTCAGCCCCAGCATTTT.

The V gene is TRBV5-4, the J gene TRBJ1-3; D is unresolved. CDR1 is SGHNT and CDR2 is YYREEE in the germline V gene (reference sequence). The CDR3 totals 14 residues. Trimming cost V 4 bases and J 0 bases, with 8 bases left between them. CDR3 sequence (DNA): TGTGCCAGCAGCAACCTACGCTCTGGAAACACCATATATTTT. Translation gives CASSNLRSGNTIYF. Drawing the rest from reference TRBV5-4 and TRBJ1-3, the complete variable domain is ETGVTQSPTHLIKTRGQQVTLRCSSQSGHNTVSWYQQALGQGPQFIFQYYREEENGRGNFPPRFSGLQFPNYSSELNVNALELDDSALYLCASSNLRSGNTIYFGEGSWLTVV.